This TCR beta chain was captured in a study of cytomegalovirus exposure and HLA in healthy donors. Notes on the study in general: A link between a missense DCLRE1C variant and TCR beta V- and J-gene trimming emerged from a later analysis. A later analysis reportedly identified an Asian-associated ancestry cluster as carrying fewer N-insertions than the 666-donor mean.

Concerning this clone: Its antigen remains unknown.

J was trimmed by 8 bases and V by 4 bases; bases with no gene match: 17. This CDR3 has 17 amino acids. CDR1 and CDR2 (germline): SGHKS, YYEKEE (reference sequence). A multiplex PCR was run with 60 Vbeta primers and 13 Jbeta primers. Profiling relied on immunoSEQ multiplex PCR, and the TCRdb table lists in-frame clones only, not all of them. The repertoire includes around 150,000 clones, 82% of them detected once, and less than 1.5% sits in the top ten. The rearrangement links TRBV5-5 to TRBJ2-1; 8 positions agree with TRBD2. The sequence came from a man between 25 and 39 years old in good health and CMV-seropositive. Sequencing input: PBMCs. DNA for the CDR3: TGTGCCAGCAGCCATATCCTGGCGAGCGGGAGTGGGTATGAGCAGTTCTTC. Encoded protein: CASSHILASGSGYEQFF.